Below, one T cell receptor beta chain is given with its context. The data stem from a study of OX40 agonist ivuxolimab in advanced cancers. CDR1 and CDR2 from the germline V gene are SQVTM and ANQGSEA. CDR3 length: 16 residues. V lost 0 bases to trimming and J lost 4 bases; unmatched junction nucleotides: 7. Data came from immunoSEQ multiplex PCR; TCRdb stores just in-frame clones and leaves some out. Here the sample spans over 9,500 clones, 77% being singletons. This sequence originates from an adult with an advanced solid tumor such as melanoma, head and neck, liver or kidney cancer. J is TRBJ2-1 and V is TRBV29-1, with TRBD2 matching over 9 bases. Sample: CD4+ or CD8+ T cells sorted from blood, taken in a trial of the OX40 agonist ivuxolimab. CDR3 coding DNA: TGCAGCGTTGAAGACCCCTCGCGGGGGGGGTACAATGAGCAGTTCTTC. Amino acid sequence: CSVEDPSRGGYNEQFF.